This entry describes one T cell receptor (beta chain). Study processing details: Nucleated cell number was recorded as an estimate derived from reference gene primer amplification. Using immunoSEQ multiplex PCR, the repertoire was profiled, and TCRdb retains in-frame clones only, with some absent. The V and J calls and clone size are taken from that table; D and trimming were inferred from the DNA. The table lists 35,000 to 50,000 clones, about four fifths of them singletons. The record originates from a study of blood T cell repertoires in COVID-19. Overall study: COVID-19 samples collected from the United States, Italy and Spain covered acute and convalescent phases.

V was pared by 2 bases and J by 2 bases, with 2 bases of the junction left unmatched. Germline CDR1 SGHNT, CDR2 YYREEE (reference sequence). The CDR3 contains 15 residues. The rearrangement uses TRBV5-4 and TRBJ1-5; 9 nucleotides line up with TRBD1. The sequence derives from an elderly woman with acute or convalescent COVID-19. The sequenced material came from peripheral blood. Here the CDR3 reads CASSLGTGRNQPQHF. As DNA, the CDR3 is TGTGCCAGCAGCTTAGGGACAGGGCGCAATCAGCCCCAGCATTTT. Looking up the rest from reference TRBV5-4 and TRBJ1-5 gives the full variable domain: ETGVTQSPTHLIKTRGQQVTLRCSSQSGHNTVSWYQQALGQGPQFIFQYYREEENGRGNFPPRFSGLQFPNYSSELNVNALELDDSALYLCASSLGTGRNQPQHFGDGTRLSIL.